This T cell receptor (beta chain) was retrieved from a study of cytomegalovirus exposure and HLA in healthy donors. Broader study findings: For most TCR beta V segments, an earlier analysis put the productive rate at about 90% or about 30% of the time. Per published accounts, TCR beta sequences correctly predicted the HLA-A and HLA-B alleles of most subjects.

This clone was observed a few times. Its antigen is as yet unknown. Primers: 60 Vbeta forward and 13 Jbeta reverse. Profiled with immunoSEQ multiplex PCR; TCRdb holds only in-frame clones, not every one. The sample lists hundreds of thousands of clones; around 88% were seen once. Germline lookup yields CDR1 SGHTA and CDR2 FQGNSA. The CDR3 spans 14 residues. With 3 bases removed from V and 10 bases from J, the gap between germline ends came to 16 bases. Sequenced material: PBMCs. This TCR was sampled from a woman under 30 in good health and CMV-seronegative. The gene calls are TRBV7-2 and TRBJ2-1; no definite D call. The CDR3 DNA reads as TGTGCCAGCAGCTTTACAGCTTATAGGCACGAGCAGTTCTTC. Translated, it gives CASSFTAYRHEQFF.